Each of the 30 T cell receptor beta chains below was sequenced from the same sample in a study of CXCR3-negative and CXCR3-positive naive CD8 T cells. These receptors have no known antigen. UMI-tagged TRB cDNA libraries were built via 5' RACE. TCRdb re-called the 5' RACE reads and shows each CDR3 protein once, DNA omitted. The sample has 80,000 to 100,000 distinct CDR3 sequences; the top ten hold 0.8% to 0.85%. General study points: The study found more hydrophobic TRB CDR3s in CXCR3-positive naive cells than in CXCR3-negative naive cells.

Source material: naive CXCR3+ CD8+ T cells from blood. The subset: CD45RO-CCR7+CD27+CD95- naive CD8+ T cells expressing CXCR3 (TNR3+). The receptor set was obtained from a human donor in good health. Some clones in this sample may be carry-over from other donors' samples.

This chain uses TRBV6-1 with TRBJ2-7; TCRdb outputs TRBD1, but without DNA this stays unchecked. Germline V CDR1 and CDR2: MNHNS, SASEGT. The CDR3 runs 13 residues. The CDR3 is CASSLRQSYEQYF.

J is TRBJ2-3 and V is TRBV12-3 or TRBV12-4; the TCRdb call, TRBD2, lacks DNA for checking. There are 15 residues in the CDR3. The CDR3 is CASSWTSGTPDTQYF.

The V and J genes are TRBV5-5 and TRBJ2-5. The CDR3 length is 14 residues. Germline CDR1 is SGHKS and CDR2 is YYEKEE (reference sequence). The CDR3 reads CASSLGSTQETQCF.

The CDR3 reads CASSLGRHSYNEQFF. The chain uses TRBV7-9 and TRBJ2-1. This CDR3 has 15 residues. The germline V gene has CDR1 SEHNR and CDR2 FQNEAQ (reference sequence).

The gene calls are TRBV13 and TRBJ1-4; the TCRdb D gene call, TRBD1, has no DNA to confirm it. This CDR3 is 12 amino acids long. Looked up from germline, CDR1 is PRHDT and CDR2 is FYEKMQ (reference sequence). CDR3 loop: CASTDSREKLFF.

V usage is TRBV9 and J usage is TRBJ2-2; TCRdb proposes TRBD1, but this gene call is untestable without DNA. CDR3 length equals 14 residues. Looked up from germline, CDR1 is SGDLS and CDR2 is YYNGEE. CDR3 in amino acids: CASSQGSDTGELFF.

V is TRBV6-2 or TRBV6-3 and J is TRBJ2-4; absent DNA, TCRdb's TRBD2 call cannot be checked. The CDR3 covers 11 residues. Germline V gene data show CDR1 as MNHEY and CDR2 as SVGEGT. The chain's CDR3 is CASSRGGAWSF.

The gene calls are TRBV6-2 or TRBV6-3 and TRBJ2-1; absent DNA, TCRdb's TRBD1 call cannot be checked. Germline V gene sequence: CDR1 MNHEY, CDR2 SVGEGT. CDR3 size: 15 residues. The CDR3 loop reads CASSYPGGPYNEQFF.

V and J are TRBV27 and TRBJ1-5; TCRdb's assignment of TRBD1 cannot be checked, as there is no DNA. The V gene's germline CDR1 is MNHEY and CDR2 SMNVEV (reference sequence). This CDR3 is 14 amino acids long. This CDR3 reads CASSWAGPNQPQHF.

The rearrangement links TRBV25-1 to TRBJ2-7; TCRdb picks TRBD2, but there is no DNA to check that call. CDR1 MGHDK and CDR2 SYGVNS come from the germline V gene. CDR3 length equals 15 residues. The CDR3 sequence is CASSEYLGPSNEQYF.

The CDR3 loop is CSARMGYSNQPQHF. The chain has TRBV20-1 and TRBJ1-5. From germline, CDR1 is DFQATT and CDR2 SNEGSKA (reference sequence). The CDR3 has 14 amino acids.

CDR3: CASSSPAVGYEQYF. This chain uses TRBV28 with TRBJ2-7. The CDR3 sequence is 14 residues long. Per germline, CDR1 MDHEN and CDR2 SYDVKM.

CDR3 loop: CASSRWGADNEQFF. The V call is TRBV7-3, the J call TRBJ2-1. Germline-derived CDR1 and CDR2 are SGHTA and FQGTGA. The CDR3 is 14 residues long.

The CDR3 here is CAISESWLLSGYTF. The gene calls are TRBV10-3 and TRBJ1-2. The CDR3 contains 14 residues. Germline loops: CDR1 ENHRY, CDR2 SYGVKD.

The chain recombines TRBV19 with TRBJ2-1. This CDR3 spans 14 amino acids. Germline CDR1 is LNHDA and CDR2 is SQIVND (reference sequence). The CDR3 protein is CASSIVSPDNEQFF.

The chain has TRBV7-8 and TRBJ1-5; the TCRdb call, TRBD1, lacks DNA for checking. The CDR3 loop spans 17 amino acids. Germline V gives CDR1 SGHVS, CDR2 FQNEAQ. The CDR3 reads CASSYDPSGERNQPQHF. Full variable domain (outside the CDR3, taken from reference TRBV7-8 and TRBJ1-5): GAGVSQSPRYKVAKRGQDVALRCDPISGHVSLFWYQQALGQGPEFLTYFQNEAQLDKSGLPSDRFFAERPEGSVSTLKIQRTQQEDSAVYLCASSYDPSGERNQPQHFGDGTRLSIL.

Here the CDR3 reads CASRRNPGGYSYEQYF. V gene TRBV6-5 combines with J gene TRBJ2-7; the D call from TCRdb, TRBD1, cannot be confirmed without DNA. CDR3 length equals 16 residues. Germline V gene data show CDR1 as MNHEY and CDR2 as SVGAGI.

The chain joins TRBV29-1 to TRBJ2-5; the D call from TCRdb, TRBD1, cannot be confirmed without DNA. Germline loops: CDR1 SQVTM, CDR2 ANQGSEA. This CDR3 comprises 13 residues. CDR3 loop: CSVEVGGYETQYF.

V and J are TRBV6-2 or TRBV6-3 and TRBJ2-7. From germline, CDR1 is MNHEY and CDR2 SVGEGT. The CDR3 spans 15 residues. The CDR3 here is CASSYFLWDSYEQYF.

This chain joins TRBV6-6 and TRBJ1-1; TCRdb returns TRBD1, unconfirmable since there is no DNA. Germline-derived CDR1 and CDR2 are MNHNY and SVGAGI (reference sequence). The CDR3 has 14 amino acids. CDR3 region: CASTPDTMNTEAFF.

J is TRBJ2-1 and V is TRBV10-3; TCRdb selects TRBD2, and the lack of DNA leaves this call unchecked. The CDR3 consists of 12 residues. The germline CDR1 and CDR2 sequences are ENHRY and SYGVKD. The CDR3 here is CAIRDLADEQFF.

The chain couples TRBV3-1 to TRBJ2-2; TCRdb gives TRBD1 as the D gene, but with no DNA this cannot be confirmed. Germline V gives CDR1 LGHDT, CDR2 YNNKEL (reference sequence). This CDR3 contains 17 residues. CDR3 in amino acids: CASSTRTGTHDTGELFF.

The chain joins TRBV5-1 to TRBJ1-5. CDR3 length equals 13 residues. Germline-derived CDR1 and CDR2 are SGHRS and YFSETQ. This chain's CDR3 is CASSLTGSQPQHF.

V usage is TRBV7-6 and J usage is TRBJ2-7; TCRdb indicates TRBD1, and absent DNA this call remains unverified. Germline-derived CDR1 and CDR2 are SGHVS and FNYEAQ. This CDR3 region has 16 residues. The CDR3 spells CASSLTRQGGSYEQYF.

This chain joins TRBV29-1 and TRBJ1-1; the D call of TRBD1 rests on TCRdb alone, since no DNA is present to check it. CDR3 length: 12 residues. CDR1 and CDR2 (germline): SQVTM, ANQGSEA. The CDR3 region is CSASDGVTEAFF.

V gene TRBV4-1 combines with J gene TRBJ1-1; the D call of TRBD1 rests on TCRdb alone, since no DNA is present to check it. The CDR3 extends over 14 amino acids. Germline V gene lookup returns CDR1 MGHRA and CDR2 YSYEKL. The CDR3 protein is CASSQGQGNTEAFF.

The chain combines TRBV3-1 with TRBJ2-7. The CDR3 contains 15 residues. The germline V gene has CDR1 LGHDT and CDR2 YNNKEL (reference sequence). The CDR3 sequence is CASSQDSSGSYEQYF.

The CDR3 loop is CASSWTGSGQPQHF. The chain uses TRBV12-3 or TRBV12-4 and TRBJ1-5; the D call of TRBD1 rests on TCRdb alone, since no DNA is present to check it. This CDR3 is built from 14 residues.

The genes are TRBV4-2 and TRBJ2-3. The CDR3 totals 16 residues. Germline V CDR1 and CDR2: LGHNA, YNFKEQ. CDR3 protein: CASSQDLAGGTDTQYF.

The rearrangement joins TRBV7-3 to TRBJ2-1; absent DNA, TCRdb's TRBD2 call cannot be checked. Per germline, CDR1 SGHTA and CDR2 FQGTGA. CDR3 length equals 13 residues. The CDR3 sequence is CASSLGLAREQFF.